Here is one TCR beta chain with its context. What this receptor recognizes is not known. There are no base qualities to consult, and no much larger clone falls within one base. The CDR3 regions of human TCRbeta chains were subjected to immunosequencing. For the original study's pipeline: Repertoire TCRs were matched against a reference library of SARS-CoV-2-specific TCRs generated with the MIRA antigen-specificity platform. Breadth was defined as the fraction of unique TCRs that were SARS-CoV-2-associated. Depth was defined as the fraction of total T cells that were SARS-CoV-2-associated. Using the MIRA data, every spike-specific TCR was mapped to the spike region that the TCR reacted to and assigned to either a CD4 or a CD8 class. Log10-transformed breadth and depth values were compared by one-way ANOVA with Sidak's multiple comparisons tests. What TCRdb holds here is the immuneACCESS table cut down to in-frame rearrangements. Part of the clones is not present; checked against another copy, under half of the missing clones reflect an unresolved V gene, and the others are unexplained. The V and J calls and the clone size are those of that table, but D and trimming were determined from the DNA. The sample includes 150,000 or so clones, with approximately 90% observed a single time. The ten biggest clones cover around 7% of the sample.

The junction shows trimming of 7 bases on V and 0 bases on J, plus 9 bases between the germline ends. CDR1 is given as SNHLY and CDR2 as FYNNEI, both from the germline V gene. Reading from cysteine to phenylalanine, the CDR3 counts 13 amino acids. Only the CDR3 DNA is retained, 39 bases long and in frame from the first base. These data originate in a study of T cell responses to AZD1222 COVID-19 vaccine (TCRdb year 2021). For context, the study as a whole: AZD1222 recipients given second doses at about 4 weeks or at about 12 weeks were pooled, since spike-specific TCR depth and breadth were not found to differ between the two schedules. A total of 240 or so trial participants underwent TCR sequencing, of whom around 210 had received two doses of AZD1222 and about 26 had received two doses of the MenACWY control vaccine. Trial participants were enrolled into age subgroups of 18-55, 56-69 and 70-plus years, which contained approximately 150, 30 and 60 TCR-sequenced participants, respectively. The study at large found these results: Only five to seven AZD1222 recipients were SARS-CoV-2 seropositive at baseline, limiting conclusions about previously exposed vaccinees. Most participants were white British and females outnumbered males, and the authors suggested that clonal diversity may have been underestimated. Spike-specific TCR breadth and depth rose significantly after two AZD1222 doses compared with day 0 and with MenACWY recipients. In the small 56-69-year group, the increase in depth fell short of significance, most likely because of low power. Epitopes outside the regions mutated in the B.1.351 and B.1.1.7 variants were reportedly recognized by nearly half of the unique spike-specific TCRs. Vaccine-associated CD4 TCRs spanned the whole spike protein, with dominant responses in regions 160-218 and 743-854. Because no samples from the day 14 peak response were available, repertoires could be characterized only after the peak T cell response.

Per the publication, the time point label means: baseline before first vaccination. Samples from vaccinated people were obtained from the UK trials COV001 and COV002, which included a single-blind randomized controlled phase 2/3 trial of AZD1222 (ChAdOx1 nCoV-19) in healthy adults. For TCRbeta chain sequencing, PBMC samples were collected from trial participants at day 0 and at day 28 after the second dose. This specimen consisted of peripheral blood, obtained on day 0 of AZD1222 vaccination. This chain joins TRBV2 to TRBJ1-1; the D gene is not confidently resolved. This clonotype originated in an adult in good health. The CDR3 here reads CASTLPLNTEAFF. The DNA is as follows: TGTGCCAGCACTCTACCTCTGAACACTGAAGCTTTCTTT.